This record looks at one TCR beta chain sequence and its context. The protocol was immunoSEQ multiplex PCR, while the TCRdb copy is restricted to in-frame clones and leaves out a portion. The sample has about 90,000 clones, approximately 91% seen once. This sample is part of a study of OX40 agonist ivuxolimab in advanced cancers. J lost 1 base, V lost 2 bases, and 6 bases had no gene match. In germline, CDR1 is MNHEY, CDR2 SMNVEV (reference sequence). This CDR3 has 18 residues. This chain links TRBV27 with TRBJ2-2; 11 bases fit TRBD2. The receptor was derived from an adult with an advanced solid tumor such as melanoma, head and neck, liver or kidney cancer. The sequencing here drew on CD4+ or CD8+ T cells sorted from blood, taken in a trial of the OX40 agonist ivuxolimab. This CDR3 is CASSLLAGGGQNTGELFF. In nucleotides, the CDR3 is TGTGCCAGCAGTTTACTAGCGGGAGGTGGTCAGAACACCGGGGAGCTGTTTTTT.